Below, 14 T cell receptor beta chains from the same sample are listed, as sequenced in a study of cytotoxic CD8 clonotypes in ibrutinib-treated CLL. Generated by immunoSEQ multiplex PCR, the TCRdb table keeps only in-frame clones and is missing some. This table has fewer than 150,000 clones, 84% appearing once. The sequencing here drew on PBMCs, taken after 24 months of ibrutinib treatment. Receptor source: a human donor with chronic lymphocytic leukemia.

The CDR3 region is CASSPGWTGRFTDTQYF. In nucleotides, the CDR3 is TGTGCCAGCAGTCCTGGCTGGACAGGGAGGTTTACAGATACGCAGTATTTT. The chain joins TRBV27 to TRBJ2-3, with TRBD1 matching over 8 bases. Germline V CDR1 and CDR2: MNHEY, SMNVEV (reference sequence). V dropped 5 bases and J dropped 3; count of bases not matched to a gene: 13. The CDR3 runs to 17 residues.

The chain uses TRBV7-2 and TRBJ1-1; D is undetermined. Trimming left V 3 bases short and J 1 base short, with 12 bases between. Looked up from germline, CDR1 is SGHTA and CDR2 is FQGNSA. This CDR3 is built from 15 residues. CDR3 bases: TGTGCCAGCAGCTTGGGAGTCGACCCGAACACTGAAGCTTTCTTT. It yields the protein CASSLGVDPNTEAFF.

For the CDR3, the DNA is TGTGCCAGCAGCGAAACGGGACACCGCTCCTACGAGCAGTACTTC. Encoded protein: CASSETGHRSYEQYF. J is TRBJ2-7 and V is TRBV6-1; D perhaps matches TRBD1 (6 bases). V dropped 6 bases and J dropped 0 bases, with 15 bases sitting between them. Per germline, CDR1 MNHNS and CDR2 SASEGT. The CDR3 contains 15 residues.

The chain joins TRBV6-5 to TRBJ1-1, with 7 positions matching TRBD1. Unmatched junction bases numbered 4, after V lost 2 bases and J lost 1 base. Germline V lookup: CDR1 MNHEY, CDR2 SVGAGI. This CDR3 has 15 amino acids. CDR3 sequence reads: CASSYQQGTNTEAFF. DNA for the CDR3: TGTGCCAGCAGTTACCAACAGGGGACGAACACTGAAGCTTTCTTT.

The chain has TRBV19 and TRBJ2-7; the match to TRBD2 covers 10 bases. Looked up from germline, CDR1 is LNHDA and CDR2 is SQIVND (reference sequence). CDR3 length: 15 amino acids. J gave up 3 bases and V 5 bases, and 7 bases lay outside the gene matches. In DNA form, the CDR3 reads TGTGCCAGTAGTGTACGACTAGCGGGCTACTACGAGCAGTACTTC. Translation: CASSVRLAGYYEQYF. Full variable domain (rest looked up from reference TRBV19 and TRBJ2-7): DGGITQSPKYLFRKEGQNVTLSCEQNLNHDAMYWYRQDPGQGLRLIYYSQIVNDFQKGDIAEGYSVSREKKESFPLTVTSAQKNPTAFYLCASSVRLAGYYEQYFGPGTRLTVT.

This chain joins TRBV19 and TRBJ1-2, with a tentative D call TRBD1 (6 bases). The ends were cut back, 3 bases at V and 4 bases at J, with 15 bases in the middle. This CDR3 has 15 residues. Germline CDR1 is LNHDA and CDR2 is SQIVND (reference sequence). The CDR3 sequence is CASSMRAGALYGYTF. CDR3 coding DNA: TGTGCCAGTAGTATGAGGGCAGGGGCCCTCTATGGCTACACCTTC.

About this clone: At one boundary the junction diverges from the germline segment, which might be a read error. The V and J genes are TRBV20-1 and TRBJ1-2; D unresolved. The CDR3 loop spans 8 amino acids. The germline V gene encodes CDR1 DFQATT and CDR2 SNEGSKA (reference sequence). For the CDR3, the DNA is TGCAGTGCTCGAGGGCTTTACTTC. As protein: CSARGLYF.

In its sample, this clone was seen once. This chain links TRBV5-1 with TRBJ1-6; D is undetermined. This CDR3 region has 14 residues. V was shortened by 0 bases and J by 9 bases, with 10 bases between the two germline ends. CDR1 and CDR2 (germline): SGHRS, YFSETQ. CDR3: CASSLEGHSSPLHF. CDR3 nucleotide sequence: TGCGCCAGCAGCTTGGAGGGCCATAGTTCACCCCTCCACTTT.

This clone was counted a few times. The chain combines TRBV9 with TRBJ2-1, with unresolved D. The V end lost 4 bases, the J end lost 8 bases, and 19 bases lay between the germline ends. Germline lookup yields CDR1 SGDLS and CDR2 YYNGEE. The CDR3 consists of 15 residues. CDR3 bases: TGTGCCAGCAGCCCTCGGCCCCGGATGGTCGATGAGCAGTTCTTC. Translation gives CASSPRPRMVDEQFF.

This sequence joins TRBV5-6 and TRBJ2-3; unclear D gene. V was cut by 0 bases and J by 3 bases, with 14 bases left in between. The CDR3 extends over 16 amino acids. The germline V gene has CDR1 SGHDT and CDR2 YYEEEE. CDR3 nucleotide sequence: TGTGCCAGCAGCTTGGCCTTGGCCCCAAGGACAGATACGCAGTATTTT. This encodes CASSLALAPRTDTQYF.

CDR3 in amino acids: CASLRDRNTEAFF. CDR3 in DNA: TGTGCCAGCCTACGAGACAGGAACACTGAAGCTTTCTTT. V gene TRBV18 combines with J gene TRBJ1-1, with D perhaps matching TRBD1 (5 bases). Germline lookup yields CDR1 KGHSH and CDR2 LQKENI. Trimming stripped 8 bases from V and 1 base from J, with 11 bases between. This CDR3 spans 13 amino acids.

The J gene is TRBJ1-5, the V gene TRBV7-2; 8 bases fit TRBD1. V shed 6 bases and J 6 bases; nucleotides not matched to a gene: 7. CDR1 SGHTA and CDR2 FQGNSA come from the germline V gene. CDR3 length equals 14 residues. Here the CDR3 DNA reads TGTGCCAGCAGTCGAGACAGGGGCACTCAGCCCCAGCATTTT. The encoded protein is CASSRDRGTQPQHF.

The CDR3 nucleotides read TGTGCCAGCAGCTTCCCTAGCGAGCGGGGGGCCGGCGCACAGCAGTACTTC. This translates into CASSFPSERGAGAQQYF. The V and J genes are TRBV7-9 and TRBJ2-7; TRBD2 agrees at 9 bases. CDR3 length: 17 amino acids. The germline gives CDR1 SEHNR, CDR2 FQNEAQ (reference sequence). With V trimmed by 3 bases and J by 8 bases, 17 bases remained unmatched.

The J gene is TRBJ2-5, the V gene TRBV2; possibly TRBD1 or TRBD2 for D (7 bases each). The V gene's germline CDR1 is SNHLY and CDR2 FYNNEI. The CDR3 extends over 16 amino acids. With 6 bases removed from V and 4 bases from J, the gap between germline ends came to 21 bases. The CDR3 is CASRADRIWGGETQYF. For the CDR3, the DNA is TGTGCCAGCAGGGCGGACAGGATTTGGGGGGGAGAGACCCAGTACTTC. Variable domain in full (rest from reference TRBV2 and TRBJ2-5): EPEVTQTPSHQVTQMGQEVILRCVPISNHLYFYWYRQILGQKVEFLVSFYNNEISEKSEIFDDQFSVERPDGSNFTLKIRSTKLEDSAMYFCASRADRIWGGETQYFGPGTRLLVL.